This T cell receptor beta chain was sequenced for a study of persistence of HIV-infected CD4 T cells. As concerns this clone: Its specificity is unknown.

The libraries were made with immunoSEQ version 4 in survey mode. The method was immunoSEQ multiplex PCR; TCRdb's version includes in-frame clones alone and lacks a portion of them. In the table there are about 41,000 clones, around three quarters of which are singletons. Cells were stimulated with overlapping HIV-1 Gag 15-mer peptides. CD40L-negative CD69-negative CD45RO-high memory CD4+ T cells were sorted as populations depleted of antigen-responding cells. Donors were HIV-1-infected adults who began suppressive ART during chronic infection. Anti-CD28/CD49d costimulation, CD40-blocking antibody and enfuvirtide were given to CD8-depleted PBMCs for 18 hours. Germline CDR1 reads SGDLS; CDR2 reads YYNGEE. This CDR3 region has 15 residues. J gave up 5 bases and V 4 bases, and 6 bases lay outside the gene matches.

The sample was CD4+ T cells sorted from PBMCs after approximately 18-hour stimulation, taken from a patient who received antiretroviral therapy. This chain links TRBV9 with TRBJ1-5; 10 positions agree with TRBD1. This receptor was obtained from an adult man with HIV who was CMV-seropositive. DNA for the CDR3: TGTGCCAGCAGCACCTCCGGGACAGGGGATCAGCCCCAGCATTTT. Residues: CASSTSGTGDQPQHF.